The entry below describes one T cell receptor (beta chain). The sample belongs to a study of blood T cell repertoires in COVID-19. Study in general: From T cells, B-cell-depleted T cells, or PBMCs came the material, which was cDNA or gDNA.

The CDR3 is 15 residues long. The germline CDR1 and CDR2 sequences are MNHEY and SVGAGI. The V end was cut by 5 bases, the J end by 3 bases, with 17 bases between. Assay used: immunoSEQ multiplex PCR; TCRdb lists only in-frame clones, some missing. Of around 190,000 clones in the sample, approximately 80% are singletons; the top ten hold 9.5% to 15%. Sample: peripheral blood. This sequence was found in a woman between 45 and 65 years old with acute or convalescent COVID-19. V and J are TRBV6-5 and TRBJ2-7; tentatively, D is TRBD2 (6 bases). The DNA for the CDR3 is TGTGCCAGCAGTCCCCTATGGCGGGGCCGCTACGAGCAGTACTTC. Its protein is CASSPLWRGRYEQYF.